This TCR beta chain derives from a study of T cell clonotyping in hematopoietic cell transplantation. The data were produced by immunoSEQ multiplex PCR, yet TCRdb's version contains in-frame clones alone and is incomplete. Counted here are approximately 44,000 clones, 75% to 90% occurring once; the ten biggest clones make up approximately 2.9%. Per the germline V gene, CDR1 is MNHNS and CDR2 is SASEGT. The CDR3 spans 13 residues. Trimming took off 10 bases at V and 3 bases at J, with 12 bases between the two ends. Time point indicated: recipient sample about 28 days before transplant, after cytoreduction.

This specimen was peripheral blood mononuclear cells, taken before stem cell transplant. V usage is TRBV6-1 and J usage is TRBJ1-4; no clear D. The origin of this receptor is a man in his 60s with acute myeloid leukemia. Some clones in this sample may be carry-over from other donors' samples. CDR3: CAINRAPNEKLFF. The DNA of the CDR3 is TGTGCCATTAACCGGGCGCCTAATGAAAAACTGTTTTTT.